This T cell receptor (beta chain) was identified during a study of cytomegalovirus exposure and HLA in healthy donors. PCR used 60 Vbeta primers and 13 Jbeta primers. The data were produced by immunoSEQ multiplex PCR, yet TCRdb's version contains in-frame clones alone and is incomplete. In the table there are about 140,000 clones, 80% of which are singletons. At the time of sampling, donors were nominally healthy, though unrecorded immune exposures were likely. The receptor was isolated from a man aged 40-49 years in good health and CMV-seropositive. Input material: PBMCs.

CDR3 residues: CASSGGEGLGNTIYF. Written as DNA, the CDR3 is TGTGCCAGCAGTGGAGGTGAGGGTCTTGGAAACACCATATATTTT. The rearrangement uses TRBV2 and TRBJ1-3; D gene ambiguous. The V gene lost 4 bases and the J gene lost 3 bases, with 13 bases spanning the gap. Germline values: CDR1 SNHLY, CDR2 FYNNEI. The CDR3 length is 15 residues.